This TCR beta chain was recovered during a study of cytomegalovirus exposure and HLA in healthy donors. Study-level results: A later analysis reportedly identified an Asian-associated ancestry cluster as carrying fewer N-insertions than the roughly 700-donor mean. CMV serostatus was the sole immune exposure data available. TCR beta V segments were, for the most part, productive about 90% or about 30% of the time in an earlier analysis.

Remarks on this clone: Its specificity is unknown.

The PCR contained 60 Vbeta and 13 Jbeta primers. Profiling relied on immunoSEQ multiplex PCR, and the TCRdb table lists in-frame clones only, not all of them. The specimen's table records 100,000 to 150,000 clones. Nominally healthy donors provided the samples, though records likely missed some immune exposures. This CDR3 region has 15 residues. V was pared by 5 bases and J by 2 bases, with 8 bases of the junction left unmatched. Germline assignment: CDR1 SGHTA and CDR2 FQGTGA. Sequencing was done on a sample of PBMCs. This sequence joins TRBV7-3 and TRBJ2-7; 8 nucleotides agree with TRBD1. The sequence came from a woman between 35 and 50 years old in good health and CMV-seronegative. The CDR3 reads CASSQTGTGAYEQYF. CDR3 nucleotides: TGTGCCAGCAGCCAAACCGGGACAGGAGCCTACGAGCAGTACTTC.